This T cell receptor (beta chain) originates from a study of blood T cell repertoires in COVID-19. The CDR3 contains 15 residues. Sequencing used immunoSEQ multiplex PCR; TCRdb keeps in-frame clones, though not all of them. The sample has around 150,000 clones, about 86% seen once. This sequence joins TRBV21-1 and TRBJ1-1; the table assigns TRBD1, which was not confirmed against the DNA. TRBV21-1 is designated a pseudogene. The clonotype comes from a man aged 60 to 69 with acute or convalescent COVID-19. Material for sequencing was peripheral blood. The CDR3 nucleotides are TGTGCCAGCAGCAAGAGGGGGCGAATGAACACTGAAGCTTTCTTT. It codes for CASSKRGRMNTEAFF.